This passage covers 5 T cell receptor beta chains from one sample sequenced in a study of beta chain features in type 1 diabetes. Every isolated RNA sample was fully reverse transcribed, so sequencing captured expressed TCRB transcripts. The repertoire was sequenced with immunoSEQ multiplex PCR; TCRdb's copy has only in-frame clones and lacks some. The table has about 410,000 clones, more than 11% seen once. The specimen was naive CD4+ T cells from blood. The source of these receptors is a man younger than 40 in good health.

This clone was seen a handful of times. This sequence joins TRBV9 and TRBJ2-1; no clear D. The CDR3 is 14 amino acids. The V end lost 0 bases, the J end lost 3 bases, and 7 bases lay between the germline ends. Germline values: CDR1 SGDLS, CDR2 YYNGEE. This CDR3 reads CASSVDLVYNEQFF. The CDR3 nucleotides are TGTGCCAGCAGCGTAGATCTTGTCTACAATGAGCAGTTCTTC. Variable domain in full (rest from reference TRBV9 and TRBJ2-1): DSGVTQTPKHLITATGQRVTLRCSPRSGDLSVYWYQQSLDQGLQFLIQYYNGEERAKGNILERFSAQQFPDLHSELNLSSLELGDSALYFCASSVDLVYNEQFFGPGTRLTVL.

This clone appeared a few times. The rearrangement joins TRBV7-9 to TRBJ2-7; D unclear. V was pared by 5 bases and J by 7 bases, with 12 bases between. Germline assignment: CDR1 SEHNR and CDR2 FQNEAQ (reference sequence). This CDR3 is 12 amino acids long. DNA of the CDR3: TGTGCCAGCAGCACCCCGGCGCAAGAGCAGTACTTC. Its translation: CASSTPAQEQYF.

The gene calls are TRBV25-1 and TRBJ1-3; weak D call: TRBD1 (5 bases). The V end was cut by 4 bases, the J end by 2 bases, with 15 bases between. Germline assignment: CDR1 MGHDK and CDR2 SYGVNS. CDR3 length: 16 amino acids. The chain's CDR3 is CASSGIPGAAGNTIYF. CDR3 DNA sequence: TGTGCCAGCAGTGGTATCCCCGGGGCTGCTGGAAACACCATATATTTT.

This clone was detected only a few times. The V call is TRBV5-4, the J call TRBJ2-5, with TRBD2 as a possible D gene (6 bases). V lost 4 bases and J lost 1, with 14 bases in between. CDR1 is SGHNT and CDR2 is YYREEE in the germline V gene (reference sequence). The CDR3 sequence is 15 residues long. CDR3 protein: CASSLMSGGQETQYF. The CDR3 DNA reads as TGTGCCAGCAGCCTCATGTCCGGGGGCCAAGAGACCCAGTACTTC.

V and J are TRBV5-8 and TRBJ2-7; D is unclear. Trimming pared 1 base from V and 2 bases from J, leaving 13 bases between. Germline loops: CDR1 SGHTS, CDR2 YDEGEE. The CDR3 is made up of 15 amino acids. DNA for the CDR3: TGTGCCAGCAGCTTGTTATTTGTCAGAGCCTACGAGCAGTACGTC. This gives the protein CASSLLFVRAYEQYV.